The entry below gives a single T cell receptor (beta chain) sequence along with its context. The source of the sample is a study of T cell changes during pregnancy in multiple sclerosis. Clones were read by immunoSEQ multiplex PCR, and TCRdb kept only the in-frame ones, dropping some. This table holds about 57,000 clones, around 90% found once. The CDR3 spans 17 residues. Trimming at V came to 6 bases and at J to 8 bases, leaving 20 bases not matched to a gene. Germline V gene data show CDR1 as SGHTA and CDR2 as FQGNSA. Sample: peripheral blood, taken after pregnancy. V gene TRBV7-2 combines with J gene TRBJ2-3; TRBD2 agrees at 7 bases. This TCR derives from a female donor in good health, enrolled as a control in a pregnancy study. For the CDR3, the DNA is TGTGCCAGCAGGGGGTGGGGGGGAGGAGGAACGAGCGGTACGCAGTATTTT. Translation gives CASRGWGGGGTSGTQYF. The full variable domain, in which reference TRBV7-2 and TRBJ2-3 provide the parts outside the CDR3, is GAGVSQSPSNKVTEKGKDVELRCDPISGHTALYWYRQSLGQGLEFLIYFQGNSAPDKSGLPSDRFSAERTGGSVSTLTIQRTQQEDSAVYLCASRGWGGGGTSGTQYFGPGTRLTVL.